These 23 T cell receptor beta chains were all obtained from the same sample, sequenced in a study of metastatic and nonmetastatic thyroid tumors. Patients were all untreated before their thyroid surgery. TCRdb re-called the PCR reads via MiXCR. Counted here are about 32,000 clones, around 19% occurring once; the ten biggest clones make up 8%. The material sequenced was blood. Receptor source: a female donor with papillary thyroid cancer or a benign thyroid nodule (not recorded which). Some clones in this sample may be carry-over from other donors' samples.

This clone was counted at least ten times. This chain connects TRBV6-4 to TRBJ2-6; perhaps D is TRBD1 or TRBD2 (5 bases each). Trimming cost V 2 bases and J 0 bases, with 5 bases left between them. Per the germline V gene, CDR1 is MRHNA and CDR2 is SNTAGT. The CDR3 consists of 15 residues. The CDR3 spells CASSDGGSGANVLTF. The CDR3 nucleotides read TGTGCCAGCAGTGACGGGGGCTCTGGGGCCAACGTCCTGACTTTC.

This clone appeared a few times. The chain has TRBV12-3 or TRBV12-4 and TRBJ2-1; 8 nucleotides agree with TRBD2. After removal of 6 bases from V and 4 bases from J, the junction contained 5 bases not matched to a gene. The CDR3 is 14 amino acids. CDR3 sequence: CASRGGGGYNEQFF. The DNA for the CDR3 is TGTGCCAGCAGGGGTGGCGGGGGGTACAATGAGCAGTTCTTC.

The V and J genes are TRBV20-1 and TRBJ2-3; 10 bases map to TRBD2. The CDR3 totals 14 residues. With 5 bases clipped from V and 4 bases from J, the junction kept 6 bases outside the gene matches. CDR1 is DFQATT, CDR2 SNEGSKA, per germline (reference sequence). This CDR3 is CSAHLAGEADTQYF. The DNA of the CDR3 is TGCAGTGCTCATCTAGCGGGAGAGGCAGATACGCAGTATTTT.

The rearrangement uses TRBV2 and TRBJ2-7; D ambiguous. Germline loops: CDR1 SNHLY, CDR2 FYNNEI. This CDR3 is 13 amino acids long. Trimming cost V 3 bases and J 3 bases, with 9 bases left between them. In DNA form, the CDR3 reads TGTGCCAGCAGTGATGTCTTTAGCTACGAGCAGTACTTC. Protein: CASSDVFSYEQYF. The full variable domain, its missing parts supplied by reference TRBV2 and TRBJ2-7, is EPEVTQTPSHQVTQMGQEVILRCVPISNHLYFYWYRQILGQKVEFLVSFYNNEISEKSEIFDDQFSVERPDGSNFTLKIRSTKLEDSAMYFCASSDVFSYEQYFGPGTRLTVT.

The V and J genes are TRBV6-5 and TRBJ1-6, with 7 bases that match TRBD1. V shed 4 bases, J shed 10 bases, and the junction held 10 bases outside the gene matches. The CDR3 runs to 15 residues. Per germline, CDR1 MNHEY and CDR2 SVGAGI. In nucleotides, the CDR3 is TGTGCCAGCAGTTTCACACAGGGGCTGGAGTCACCCCTCCACTTT. As protein: CASSFTQGLESPLHF.

The chain is built from TRBV6-9 and TRBJ2-5; 7 bases align to TRBD2. This CDR3 contains 14 residues. Germline values: CDR1 MNHGY, CDR2 SVAAGI. The V and J ends lost 4 bases and 0 bases, in that order; junction bases with no gene match: 2. The DNA for the CDR3 is TGTGCCAGCAGTTTGACTAGCCACCAAGAGACCCAGTACTTC. It yields the protein CASSLTSHQETQYF.

The table lists this clone with a few counts. A read error may be the cause here, since a much bigger clone is one base away. The chain uses TRBV14 and TRBJ2-1; TRBD2 is a possible D gene (6 bases). The CDR3 runs to 14 residues. Looked up from germline, CDR1 is SGHDN and CDR2 is FVKESK. CDR3 sequence: CAGSLRGLYNEQFF. CDR3 DNA: TGTGCCGGCAGCCTGCGGGGATTGTACAATGAGCAGTTCTTC. The complete variable domain, with remaining parts taken from reference TRBV14 and TRBJ2-1, reads EAGVTQFPSHSVIEKGQTVTLRCDPISGHDNLYWYRRVMGKEIKFLLHFVKESKQDESGMPNNRFLAERTGGTYSTLKVQPAELEDSGVYFCAGSLRGLYNEQFFGPGTRLTVL.

This clone was observed many times. A read error is possible here, since a much larger clone lies one base away. The CDR3 DNA reads TGCGCCAGCCGAAGGACCACAGGGAGGAGCTATGGCTACACCTTC. It encodes CASRRTTGRSYGYTF. J is TRBJ1-2 and V is TRBV10-1, with D possibly being TRBD1 (6 bases). Germline V gene data show CDR1 as WNHNN and CDR2 as SYGVQD (reference sequence). The CDR3 is 15 amino acids. V gave up 8 bases and J gave up 4 bases, with 20 bases separating them.

This clone qualifies as medium-sized. This chain connects TRBV13 to TRBJ1-2, with 8 bases fitting TRBD1. Germline CDR1 reads PRHDT; CDR2 reads FYEKMQ (reference sequence). J gave up 5 bases and V 5 bases, and 13 bases lay outside the gene matches. The CDR3 contains 16 residues. CDR3 nucleotides: TGTGCCAGCAGCACCTGGGCAGGGGGCTTTGATTATGGCTACACCTTC. It codes for CASSTWAGGFDYGYTF.

This clone was recorded at least ten times. The rearrangement joins TRBV10-3 to TRBJ2-2; D is perhaps TRBD2 (5 bases). From germline, CDR1 is ENHRY and CDR2 SYGVKD. V was shortened by 6 bases and J by 6 bases, with 14 bases between the two germline ends. The CDR3 is 14 residues long. CDR3 sequence (DNA): TGTGCCATCAGGGAATTACTAGGATCCGGGGAGCTGTTTTTT. This encodes CAIRELLGSGELFF.

Note on this clone: One end of the junction does not line up with germline, which may come from a read error. The chain combines TRBV5-4 with TRBJ2-1; no clear D. CDR1 is SGHNT, CDR2 YYREEE, per germline (reference sequence). The CDR3 is 16 amino acids. CDR3 sequence reads: CASSLSSQLSYDEQFF. The DNA for the CDR3 is TGTGCCAGCAGCTTGTCCAGCCAACTCTCCTACGATGAGCAGTTCTTC.

This clone was seen a handful of times. The chain employs TRBV6-4 and TRBJ2-1; D remains unclear. The CDR3 is 14 amino acids. The V and J ends lost 3 bases and 5 bases respectively, with 11 bases between them. Looked up from germline, CDR1 is MRHNA and CDR2 is SNTAGT. CDR3 residues: CASSEIDTNNEQFF. DNA of the CDR3: TGTGCCAGCAGTGAAATAGACACCAACAATGAGCAGTTCTTC.

In regard to this clone: One end of the junction varies from germline; a read error may be responsible. The chain uses TRBV19 and TRBJ1-2; the match to TRBD1 covers 7 bases. Per the germline V gene, CDR1 is LNHDA and CDR2 is SQIVND (reference sequence). The CDR3 is made up of 13 amino acids. The CDR3 nucleotides are TGTGCCAGTAGAATTACAGGGGATTATGGGTACACCTTC. It yields the protein CASRITGDYGYTF.

This clone was seen ten or more times. The junction shows a germline mismatch at one end, possibly a read error. The chain links TRBV7-7 to TRBJ2-1; D is possibly TRBD2 (6 bases). Germline CDR1 SSHAT, CDR2 FNYEAQ (reference sequence). CDR3 length: 13 residues. The CDR3 nucleotides read TGTGCTAGCAGCCCCCGGGGTAGCGGCGAGCAGTTCTTC. Translation gives CASSPRGSGEQFF.

The V and J genes are TRBV10-3 and TRBJ1-1, with 9 positions matching TRBD1. The CDR3 loop spans 13 amino acids. With 6 bases clipped from V and 4 bases from J, the junction kept 3 bases outside the gene matches. CDR1 ENHRY and CDR2 SYGVKD come from the germline V gene. The CDR3 protein is CAIRLTGGTEAFF. In DNA form, the CDR3 reads TGTGCCATCAGGTTGACAGGGGGCACTGAAGCTTTCTTT.

This clone showed up many times. This chain uses TRBV14 with TRBJ1-1; the D gene is possibly TRBD1 (5 bases). The CDR3 has 16 residues. CDR1 is SGHDN and CDR2 is FVKESK in the germline V gene. V was trimmed by 1 base and J by 1 base, leaving 13 bases between them. CDR3 coding DNA: TGTGCCAGCAGCCAAGTATGGGGCGCCGGGAACACTGAAGCTTTCTTT. Translation gives CASSQVWGAGNTEAFF.

This clone appeared many times. The chain combines TRBV7-9 with TRBJ2-3; D gene ambiguous. V was pared by 5 bases and J by 2 bases, with 11 bases between. This CDR3 region has 14 residues. Germline CDR1 is SEHNR and CDR2 is FQNEAQ (reference sequence). The DNA of the CDR3 is TGTGCCAGCAGCACTCGACGTGACACAGATACGCAGTATTTT. This encodes CASSTRRDTDTQYF.

V is TRBV6-1 and J is TRBJ2-3, with no clear D. The CDR3 has 14 amino acids. Germline V gene lookup returns CDR1 MNHNS and CDR2 SASEGT. V was pared by 6 bases and J by 2 bases, with 12 bases between. Written as DNA, the CDR3 is TGTGCCAGCAGCCTGGATTTAGTCACAGATACGCAGTATTTT. Translating it yields CASSLDLVTDTQYF.

This clone was seen only a few times. V gene TRBV28 combines with J gene TRBJ2-7; 13 bases match TRBD2. This CDR3 has 16 amino acids. V lost 4 bases, J lost 3 bases, and 6 bases stayed unmatched. Germline CDR1 reads MDHEN; CDR2 reads SYDVKM. CDR3 region: CASSSGLAGVNYEQYF. The DNA of the CDR3 is TGTGCCAGCAGTTCCGGACTAGCGGGAGTAAACTACGAGCAGTACTTC.

In its sample, this clone was seen many times. This chain joins TRBV12-3 or TRBV12-4 and TRBJ1-5; D not certain. This CDR3 region has 13 residues. The V end lost 5 bases, the J end lost 6 bases, and 11 bases lay between the germline ends. CDR3 residues: CASSLTVGQPQHF. CDR3 DNA: TGTGCCAGCAGTCTTACAGTTGGTCAGCCCCAGCATTTT.

This clone appeared many times. The rearrangement uses TRBV18 and TRBJ1-2, with D possibly matching TRBD1 (5 bases). Trimming removed 5 bases from V and 5 bases from J, with 18 bases in between. The CDR3 length is 15 residues. In germline, CDR1 is KGHSH, CDR2 LQKENI. This chain's CDR3 is CASSLYQRDFYGYTF. CDR3 nucleotides: TGTGCCAGCTCATTATATCAGCGGGACTTTTATGGCTACACCTTC.

This clone was observed a handful of times. CDR3 sequence reads: CASSERGRTNEKLFF. CDR3 nucleotides: TGTGCCAGCAGTGAAAGGGGGAGGACTAATGAAAAACTGTTTTTT. The rearrangement links TRBV6-1 to TRBJ1-4, with D perhaps TRBD1 (6 bases). CDR3 length equals 15 residues. CDR1 is MNHNS, CDR2 SASEGT, per germline. V lost 2 bases to trimming and J lost 2 bases, with 9 bases between them.

This clone was found many times. This chain joins TRBV5-1 and TRBJ1-2, with D hard to call. V was pared by 0 bases and J by 4 bases, with 7 bases between. The germline gives CDR1 SGHRS, CDR2 YFSETQ. The CDR3 totals 13 residues. DNA for the CDR3: TGCGCCAGCAGCTTGGACAGTTCCTATGGCTACACCTTC. Its translation is CASSLDSSYGYTF.